Included here is one TCR beta chain sequence, with context. Its specificity is not known. The data are from a study of cytomegalovirus exposure and HLA in healthy donors. Study overall: Among roughly 190 million T cells, an earlier analysis found about 110 million unique TCR beta sequences.

Deletions cut 5 bases from V and 6 bases from J, with 19 bases between. This CDR3 comprises 15 residues. Looked up from germline, CDR1 is SGHTA and CDR2 is FQGTGA. PCR employed 60 Vbeta and 13 Jbeta primers. TCRdb keeps only in-frame clones here, not all; method: immunoSEQ multiplex PCR. The sample shows roughly 150,000 clones, about four fifths of them seen only once. Notes on the study in general: In an earlier analysis, about 87% or about 30%: the productive usage of most TCR beta V segments. An analysis that came later showed most CMV-associated TCR beta chains appearing HLA-restricted.

Input material: PBMCs. This chain links TRBV7-3 with TRBJ2-5; no clear D gene. The TCR comes from a girl between 5 and 17 years old in good health and CMV-seropositive. The CDR3 here is CASSPQSQAWQTQYF. Here the CDR3 DNA reads TGTGCCAGCAGCCCCCAGAGTCAGGCGTGGCAGACCCAGTACTTC.